Following are 8 T cell receptor beta chains from one sample sequenced in a study of T cells in Graves' hyperthyroidism and ophthalmopathy. Amplification of TCR beta CDR3 regions was performed using RNA transcripts as template. HTBI primers were employed in a first-round RT-PCR of the TCR CDR3. MiXCR was run by TCRdb on the multiplex PCR reads, yielding one entry per CDR3 protein. Of 600,000 to 900,000 distinct CDR3 sequences listed, about a sixth were seen once; the top ten hold 8.4%. Sequenced sample: blood. The source is a man between 18 and 29 years old with Graves' hyperthyroidism.

This clonotype was detected ten times or more. The rearrangement joins TRBV27 to TRBJ2-1; TRBD2 agrees at 8 bases. The J segment lost 4 bases and the V segment lost 6 bases, leaving 11 bases of the junction unmatched. From germline, CDR1 is MNHEY and CDR2 SMNVEV (reference sequence). The CDR3 covers 16 residues. The CDR3 DNA reads TGTGCCAGCAGCCTTAGCGGGGAGGGTGATTACAATGAGCAGTTCTTC. Amino acids: CASSLSGEGDYNEQFF.

Ten or more counts support this clonotype. The rearrangement uses TRBV5-1 and TRBJ1-1; unclear D gene. V gave up 3 bases and J gave up 5 bases, with 17 bases separating them. Germline V gene data show CDR1 as SGHRS and CDR2 as YFSETQ. CDR3 length: 15 amino acids. This chain's CDR3 is CASSSGRSWGTEAFF. CDR3 DNA sequence: TGCGCCAGCAGCTCTGGCCGGAGCTGGGGAACTGAAGCTTTCTTT.

This chain's CDR3 is CASSLMASGSYEQYF. The CDR3, as DNA: TGTGCCAGCAGCTTAATGGCTAGCGGGAGCTACGAGCAGTACTTC. The chain links TRBV7-2 to TRBJ2-7; 10 bases are shared with TRBD2. Germline loops: CDR1 SGHTA, CDR2 FQGNSA. The CDR3 has 15 residues. With V trimmed by 2 bases and J by 3 bases, 4 bases remained unmatched.

This clonotype was observed at least ten times. This chain uses TRBV2 with TRBJ2-1; 10 bases are shared with TRBD2. Germline CDR1 reads SNHLY; CDR2 reads FYNNEI. The CDR3 sequence is 16 residues long. Germline trimming cut 7 bases from V and 7 bases from J; bases unmatched to any gene: 13. Here the CDR3 DNA reads TGTGCCAGCATGCAGCGGGAGGGCCCGGTTGGGAATGAGCAGTTCTTC. Translating gives CASMQREGPVGNEQFF.

The rearrangement uses TRBV6-1 and TRBJ1-6; a possible D gene is TRBD1 (6 bases). Germline CDR1 and CDR2: MNHNS and SASEGT. Trimming took 4 bases from V and 10 from J, leaving 17 bases between them. There are 15 residues in the CDR3. The CDR3 DNA reads TGTGCCAGCAGTGGGACGGCAGGGGCGGACTCACCCCTCCACTTT. It yields the protein CASSGTAGADSPLHF.

In its sample, this clonotype was seen many times. V is TRBV5-5 and J is TRBJ2-3; maybe TRBD2 (6 bases). Between the trimmed V and J ends, which lost 2 bases and 3 bases, there was a span of 10 bases. Per germline, CDR1 SGHKS and CDR2 YYEKEE (reference sequence). The CDR3 spans 14 residues. CDR3 amino acids: CASSFWLATDTQYF. CDR3 DNA sequence: TGTGCCAGCAGCTTTTGGCTAGCGACAGATACGCAGTATTTT.

This clonotype was recorded at least ten times. The chain employs TRBV5-6 and TRBJ1-1; weak D call: TRBD1 (5 bases). Germline-derived CDR1 and CDR2 are SGHDT and YYEEEE. Trimming left V 3 bases short and J 7 bases short, with 13 bases between. The CDR3 loop spans 13 amino acids. The CDR3, as DNA: TGTGCCAGCAGCTACGGGGACGTCGGTGAAGCTTTCTTT. Protein: CASSYGDVGEAFF.

This clonotype was counted many times. This CDR3 is CASSGGLTSGSGTDTQYF. CDR3 nucleotide sequence: TGTGCCAGCAGTGGCGGCCTTACTAGCGGGAGCGGCACAGATACGCAGTATTTT. The gene calls are TRBV6-1 and TRBJ2-3; the match to TRBD2 covers 11 bases. Germline V CDR1 and CDR2: MNHNS, SASEGT. With V trimmed by 4 bases and J by 1 base, 10 bases remained unmatched. The CDR3 has 18 amino acids.